These T cell receptor delta chains were read from a single sample in a study of Vδ1+ human thymocytes. TCRdb fed the multiplex PCR reads to CATT. Seen here are roughly 56,000 delta-chain clones, approximately 16% observed once, and the top ten hold approximately 0.4%. Sequenced: Vdelta1+ gamma-delta thymocytes from the thymus. The receptors stem from a girl less than two years old who had congenital heart surgery. Each CDR3 is given with its conserved first and last residue. Each record gives: J gene, D gene, clone size, V gene, CDR3 protein, CDR3 DNA. The D gene is left open where the match is weak. Clone size, where shown, is once, few, many, or a class for clones that have expanded.

J gene: TRDJ1; D gene: TRDD3; clone size: few; V gene: TRDV1; CDR3 protein: CALGDRLGGGYASVGTDKLIF; CDR3 DNA: TGTGCTCTTGGGGACCGGCTTGGAGGGGGATACGCGTCAGTCGGTACCGATAAACTCATCTTT
J gene: TRDJ1; D gene: .; clone size: .; V gene: TRDV1; CDR3 protein: CALGTFPRVVLASKLIF; CDR3 DNA: TGTGCTCTTGGGACTTTTCCTCGGGTGGTACTGGCCTCCAAACTCATCTTT
J gene: TRDJ1; D gene: TRDD3; clone size: few; V gene: TRDV1; CDR3 protein: CALGELGAFPLFTGGMRGPRYTDKLIF; CDR3 DNA: TGTGCTCTTGGGGAACTAGGGGCCTTCCCCCTCTTTACTGGGGGAATGAGGGGCCCCCGGTACACCGATAAACTCATCTTT
J gene: TRDJ1; D gene: TRDD3; clone size: .; V gene: TRDV1; CDR3 protein: CALGELSPEFLPQPLGDTLTDKLIF; CDR3 DNA: TGTGCTCTTGGGGAACTATCCCCGGAATTCCTACCCCAGCCTCTGGGGGATACGCTCACCGATAAACTCATCTTT
J gene: TRDJ1; D gene: .; clone size: .; V gene: TRDV1; CDR3 protein: CALGERLRCDTGKLIF; CDR3 DNA: TGTGCTCTTGGGGAACGTTTACGCTGCGACACCGGTAAACTCATCTTT
J gene: TRDJ1; D gene: TRDD3; clone size: .; V gene: TRDV1; CDR3 protein: CALGEMAVLGDPPGYTDKLIF; CDR3 DNA: TGTGCTCTTGGGGAAATGGCGGTACTGGGGGATCCCCCGGGGTACACCGATAAACTCATCTTT
J gene: TRDJ1; D gene: .; clone size: few; V gene: TRDV1; CDR3 protein: CALGERPLMRDARPQGADKLIF; CDR3 DNA: TGTGCTCTTGGAGAGCGGCCCCTAATGAGGGATGCACGGCCTCAGGGGGCCGATAAACTCATCTTT
J gene: TRDJ1; D gene: TRDD3; clone size: .; V gene: TRDV1; CDR3 protein: CALGELLGDTPKLIF; CDR3 DNA: TGTGCTCTTGGGGAACTCCTGGGGGATACGCCGAAACTCATCTTT
J gene: TRDJ1; D gene: .; clone size: few; V gene: TRDV1; CDR3 protein: CALGELPTDRGPDKLIF; CDR3 DNA: TGTGCTCTTGGGGAACTACCTACGGACCGGGGGCCCGATAAACTCATCTTT
J gene: TRDJ1; D gene: .; clone size: .; V gene: TRDV1; CDR3 protein: CALGERGLTDKLIF; CDR3 DNA: TGTGCTCTTGGGGAACGTGGATTGACCGATAAACTCATCTTT
J gene: TRDJ1; D gene: TRDD2; clone size: .; V gene: TRDV1; CDR3 protein: CALGEPILPTLGGKTTYTDKLIF; CDR3 DNA: TGTGCTCTTGGGGAACCCATCCTTCCTACGTTAGGGGGTAAAACGACGTACACCGATAAACTCATCTTT
J gene: TRDJ1; D gene: TRDD3; clone size: .; V gene: TRDV1; CDR3 protein: CALGSALGDTRADKLIF; CDR3 DNA: TGTGCTCTTGGGAGTGCCTTGGGGGATACTCGCGCCGATAAACTCATCTTT
J gene: TRDJ2; D gene: TRDD3; clone size: few; V gene: TRAV29/DV5; CDR3 protein: CAALLLPTVTGGYKGLTGLTAQLFF; CDR3 DNA: TGTGCAGCACTGCTACTTCCTACAGTCACTGGGGGATACAAAGGCCTCACAGGTTTGACAGCACAACTCTTCTTT
J gene: TRDJ1; D gene: TRDD3; clone size: few; V gene: TRDV1; CDR3 protein: CALSYSGDTTDKLIF; CDR3 DNA: TGTGCTCTTAGTTACTCGGGGGATACTACCGATAAACTCATCTTT
J gene: TRDJ1; D gene: .; clone size: .; V gene: TRDV1; CDR3 protein: CALGEPLVPSNTDKLIF; CDR3 DNA: TGTGCTCTTGGGGAACCCTTGGTCCCATCTAACACCGATAAACTCATCTTT
J gene: TRDJ1; D gene: TRDD2; clone size: .; V gene: TRDV1; CDR3 protein: CALGSGRPSYGLGIETDKLIF; CDR3 DNA: TGTGCTCTTGGGTCTGGGAGGCCTTCCTACGGCCTGGGGATAGAGACCGATAAACTCATCTTT
J gene: TRDJ1; D gene: .; clone size: few; V gene: TRDV1; CDR3 protein: CALGEPTSSESGGKYTDKLIF; CDR3 DNA: TGTGCTCTTGGGGAACCGACTTCCTCCGAGTCTGGGGGCAAATACACCGATAAACTCATCTTT
J gene: TRDJ1; D gene: TRDD3; clone size: .; V gene: TRDV1; CDR3 protein: CALGGKAYGGSDTDKLIF; CDR3 DNA: TGTGCTCTTGGGGGCAAAGCATATGGGGGATCCGACACCGATAAACTCATCTTT
J gene: TRDJ1; D gene: TRDD3; clone size: .; V gene: TRDV1; CDR3 protein: CALGEPQPLVAGGYAPDKLIF; CDR3 DNA: TGTGCTCTTGGGGAACCACAACCCCTTGTAGCTGGGGGATACGCACCCGATAAACTCATCTTT
J gene: TRDJ1; D gene: .; clone size: .; V gene: TRDV1; CDR3 protein: CALGELITVPAYTDKLIF; CDR3 DNA: TGTGCTCTTGGGGAACTTATCACGGTCCCCGCGTACACCGATAAACTCATCTTT
J gene: TRDJ1; D gene: TRDD3; clone size: .; V gene: TRAV29/DV5; CDR3 protein: CAAYFSYAPVLGDLVGKLIF; CDR3 DNA: TGTGCCGCATACTTTTCCTACGCCCCCGTACTGGGGGATCTTGTCGGTAAACTCATCTTT
J gene: TRDJ1; D gene: .; clone size: .; V gene: TRDV1; CDR3 protein: CALGEGGEFLEGPGSYSTTDKLIF; CDR3 DNA: TGTGCTCTTGGGGAAGGTGGGGAATTCCTGGAGGGCCCCGGGAGTTATTCTACGACCGATAAACTCATCTTT
J gene: TRDJ1; D gene: TRDD3; clone size: .; V gene: TRDV1; CDR3 protein: CALGDAYLGDRRAKLIF; CDR3 DNA: TGTGCTCTTGGGGATGCCTACTTGGGGGATCGAAGGGCTAAACTCATCTTT
J gene: TRDJ1; D gene: .; clone size: .; V gene: TRDV1; CDR3 protein: CALGARPPTKGIRYTDKLIF; CDR3 DNA: TGTGCTCTTGGGGCGCGTCCTCCTACGAAGGGGATTCGGTACACCGATAAACTCATCTTT
J gene: TRDJ1; D gene: TRDD3; clone size: few; V gene: TRDV3; CDR3 protein: CAPPLPRGIRGYTDKLIF; CDR3 DNA: TGTGCCCCTCCGCTGCCGAGGGGGATACGCGGGTACACCGATAAACTCATCTTT